This T cell receptor beta chain was found in a study of T cells in Graves' hyperthyroidism and ophthalmopathy. Study context: Prior to any treatment, at the point of initial diagnosis, peripheral blood was collected.

Patients were excluded because of uncontrolled infection, other autoimmune disease, pregnancy or lactation. Diagnoses used clinical symptoms, serum thyroxine and TRAb, thyroid ultrasound and orbital computed tomography. This CDR3 is 13 amino acids long. V gave up 2 bases and J gave up 5 bases, with 9 bases separating them. Amplified TCR beta CDR3 regions derived from RNA transcripts. A set of HTBI primers served as the primers for a first-round RT-PCR of the TCR CDR3. TCRdb re-analysed the multiplex PCR reads in MiXCR, keeping a single row per CDR3 protein. This table holds roughly 740,000 distinct CDR3 sequences, 16% found once.

The clonotype originates from a man in his late teens or twenties with Graves' hyperthyroidism. The chain joins TRBV12-3 or TRBV12-4 to TRBJ1-1, with D uncertain. The sample was blood. In nucleotides, the CDR3 is TGTGCCAGCAGTTTACGAAGTGAGACTGAAGCTTTCTTT. It specifies CASSLRSETEAFF.